This TCR beta chain was sequenced during a study of blood T cell repertoires in COVID-19. At the level of the study: COVID-19 samples from acute and convalescent phases originated in the United States, Italy and Spain. Sources were T cells, B-cell-depleted T cells, or PBMCs; the material itself was cDNA or gDNA.

During active infection, Seattle patients enrolled and were then monitored through disease. Study processing details: The assay estimated nucleated cells by amplifying reference gene primers. Using immunoSEQ multiplex PCR, the repertoire was profiled, and TCRdb retains in-frame clones only, with some absent. The V and J calls and the clone size are those of that table, but D and trimming were determined from the DNA. The sample consists of under 300,000 clones, less than 90% of them appearing once. The CDR3 consists of 15 residues. The germline CDR1 and CDR2 sequences are LGHNA and YNFKEQ. V shed 3 bases and J shed 7 bases, with 13 bases lying between them.

The chain links TRBV4-2 to TRBJ1-6, with D unclear. The TCR was taken from a woman in her 70s with COVID-19, enrolled during active disease. Source material: peripheral blood. CDR3 coding DNA: TGTGCCAGCAGCCACTTGCTAAAATCAAATTCACCCCTCCACTTT. This translates into CASSHLLKSNSPLHF.